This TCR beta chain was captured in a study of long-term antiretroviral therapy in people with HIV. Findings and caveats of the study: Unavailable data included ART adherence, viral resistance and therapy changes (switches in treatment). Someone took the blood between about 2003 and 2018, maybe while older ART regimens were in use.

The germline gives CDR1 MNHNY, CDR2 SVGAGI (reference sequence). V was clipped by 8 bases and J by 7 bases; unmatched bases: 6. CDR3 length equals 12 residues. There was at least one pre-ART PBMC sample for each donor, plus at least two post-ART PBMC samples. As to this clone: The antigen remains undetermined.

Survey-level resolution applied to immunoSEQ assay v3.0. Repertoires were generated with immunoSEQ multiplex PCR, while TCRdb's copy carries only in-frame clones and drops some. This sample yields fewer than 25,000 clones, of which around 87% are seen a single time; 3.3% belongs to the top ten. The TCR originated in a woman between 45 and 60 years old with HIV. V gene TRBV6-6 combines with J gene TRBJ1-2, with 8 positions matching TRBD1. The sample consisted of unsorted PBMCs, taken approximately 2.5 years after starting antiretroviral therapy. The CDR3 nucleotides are TGTGCCAGCCATCGGGACAGGCCTGGCTACACCTTC. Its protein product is CASHRDRPGYTF.